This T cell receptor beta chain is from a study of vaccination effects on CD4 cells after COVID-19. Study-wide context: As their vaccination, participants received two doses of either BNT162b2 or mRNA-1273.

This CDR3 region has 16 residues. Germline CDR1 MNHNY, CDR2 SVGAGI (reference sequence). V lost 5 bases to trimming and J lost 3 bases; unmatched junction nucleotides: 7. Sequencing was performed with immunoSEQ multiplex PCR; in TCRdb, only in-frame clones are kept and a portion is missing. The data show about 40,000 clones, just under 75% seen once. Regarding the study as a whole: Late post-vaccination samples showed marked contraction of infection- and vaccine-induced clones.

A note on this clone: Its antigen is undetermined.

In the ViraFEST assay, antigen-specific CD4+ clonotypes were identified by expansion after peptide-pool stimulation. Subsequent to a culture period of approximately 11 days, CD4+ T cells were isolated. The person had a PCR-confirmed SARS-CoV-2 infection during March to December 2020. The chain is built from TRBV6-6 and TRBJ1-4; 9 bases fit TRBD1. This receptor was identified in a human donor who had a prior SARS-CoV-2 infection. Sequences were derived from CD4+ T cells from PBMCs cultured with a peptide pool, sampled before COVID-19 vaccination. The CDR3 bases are TGTGCCAGCAGTGCGGGACAGGGTGCGGCTAATGAAAAACTGTTTTTT. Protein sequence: CASSAGQGAANEKLFF.